The next 19 T cell receptor beta chains were all read from a single sample in a study of OX40 agonist ivuxolimab in advanced cancers. Using immunoSEQ multiplex PCR, the repertoire was profiled, and TCRdb retains in-frame clones only, with some absent. The sample lists some 7,500 clones; about 90% were seen once. The sequencing here drew on CD4+ or CD8+ T cells sorted from blood, taken in a trial of the OX40 agonist ivuxolimab. These TCRs come from an adult with an advanced solid tumor such as melanoma, head and neck, liver or kidney cancer.

This sequence joins TRBV4-1 and TRBJ2-5; a possible D gene is TRBD2 (6 bases). Trimming left V 0 bases short and J 0 bases short, with 11 bases between. The length of the CDR3 is 16 residues. The germline gives CDR1 MGHRA, CDR2 YSYEKL. Here the CDR3 reads CASSQDFAGYQETQYF. CDR3 nucleotides: TGCGCCAGCAGCCAAGATTTTGCGGGGTACCAAGAGACCCAGTACTTC.

The CDR3, as DNA: TGCGCCAGCACACAAAATCAACCCGAGCAGTACTTC. Its translation: CASTQNQPEQYF. The chain recombines TRBV10-2 with TRBJ2-7; D remains unclear. Germline V gene data show CDR1 as WSHSY and CDR2 as SAAADI. The CDR3 is 12 amino acids. The V and J ends lost 7 bases and 6 bases respectively, with 13 bases between them.

J is TRBJ2-1 and V is TRBV27, with TRBD2 matching 10 bases. The CDR3 spans 19 residues. V was pared by 7 bases and J by 1 base, with 16 bases of the junction left unmatched. Germline CDR1 MNHEY, CDR2 SMNVEV (reference sequence). The CDR3 is CASIARLAGASVSYNEQFF. CDR3 nucleotides: TGTGCCAGCATCGCAAGGCTAGCGGGAGCTTCCGTTTCCTACAATGAGCAGTTCTTC.

The rearrangement uses TRBV12-5 and TRBJ2-3; 13 bases align to TRBD2. The length of the CDR3 is 15 residues. V trimming: 7 bases; J trimming: 8 bases; junction bases outside the gene matches: 9. The germline gives CDR1 LGHNT, CDR2 FRNRAP. CDR3 sequence: CASDGLAGDRLTQYF. In nucleotides, the CDR3 is TGTGCTAGTGACGGACTAGCGGGAGACCGGCTTACGCAGTATTTT. The complete variable domain, with remaining parts taken from reference TRBV12-5 and TRBJ2-3, reads DARVTQTPRHKVTEMGQEVTMRCQPILGHNTVFWYRQTMMQGLELLAYFRNRAPLDDSGMPKDRFSAEMPDATLATLKIQPSEPRDSAVYFCASDGLAGDRLTQYFGPGTRLTVL.

The chain combines TRBV7-9 with TRBJ2-1; 9 bases are a match to TRBD2. The V gene's germline CDR1 is SEHNR and CDR2 FQNEAQ (reference sequence). V lost 1 base to trimming and J lost 7 bases; unmatched junction nucleotides: 5. The CDR3 totals 15 residues. The CDR3 protein is CASSLVLAGRNEQFF. The CDR3 DNA sequence: TGTGCCAGCAGCTTAGTCCTAGCGGGAAGGAATGAGCAGTTCTTC.

In DNA, the CDR3 is TGTGCCAGCAGCGACCTCTCGCGGGTAAATGAGCAGTTCTTC. This gives the protein CASSDLSRVNEQFF. The chain recombines TRBV9 with TRBJ2-1; possible D gene TRBD2, 5 bases. There are 14 residues in the CDR3. V was clipped by 3 bases and J by 7 bases, with 14 bases between them. CDR1 is SGDLS and CDR2 is YYNGEE in the germline V gene.

The chain has TRBV7-9 and TRBJ2-3, with 9 bases matching TRBD1. V gave up 5 bases and J gave up 3 bases; unmatched junction bases: 9. The CDR3 has 16 amino acids. Germline V gene sequence: CDR1 SEHNR, CDR2 FQNEAQ (reference sequence). CDR3 protein: CASSPGQGRSTDTQYF. CDR3 sequence (DNA): TGTGCCAGCAGCCCTGGACAGGGGCGGAGTACAGATACGCAGTATTTT.

The chain links TRBV27 to TRBJ2-2; maybe TRBD1 (6 bases). The CDR3 has 13 residues. V shed 6 bases and J shed 3 bases, with 8 bases lying between them. From germline, CDR1 is MNHEY and CDR2 SMNVEV (reference sequence). CDR3 coding DNA: TGTGCCAGCAGCTGGACAGACACCGGGGAGCTGTTTTTT. It yields the protein CASSWTDTGELFF.

V is TRBV7-2 and J is TRBJ1-3; 9 bases agree with TRBD1. This CDR3 is 16 amino acids long. The V and J ends lost 5 bases and 0 bases, in that order; junction bases with no gene match: 5. The germline gives CDR1 SGHTA, CDR2 FQGNSA. The CDR3 protein is CASSLRQGVSGNTIYF. The CDR3, as DNA: TGTGCCAGCAGCCTCCGACAGGGGGTCTCTGGAAACACCATATATTTT.

This clone has a handful of counts. This sequence joins TRBV6-6 and TRBJ2-3, with 7 positions matching TRBD2. Per the germline V gene, CDR1 is MNHNY and CDR2 is SVGAGI (reference sequence). CDR3 size: 15 residues. Trimming took 2 bases from V and 3 from J; bases not matched to a gene: 5. The CDR3 DNA reads TGTGCCAGCAGTTACGGGGGGGGGATAACAGATACGCAGTATTTT. Translation gives CASSYGGGITDTQYF.

V is TRBV5-4 and J is TRBJ2-7; D assignment may be TRBD1 or TRBD2 (5 bases each). CDR3 size: 13 residues. The germline gives CDR1 SGHNT, CDR2 YYREEE (reference sequence). V gave up 3 bases and J gave up 5 bases, with 12 bases separating them. The CDR3: CASSWEMTDEQYF. The DNA of the CDR3 is TGTGCCAGCAGCTGGGAGATGACAGACGAGCAGTACTTC.

V usage is TRBV2 and J usage is TRBJ2-2; 8 nucleotides match TRBD1. This CDR3 has 16 amino acids. The J segment lost 7 bases and the V segment lost 1 base, leaving 8 bases of the junction unmatched. Germline V gives CDR1 SNHLY, CDR2 FYNNEI. The CDR3 protein is CASSEVAGGGYGELFF. DNA for the CDR3: TGTGCCAGCAGTGAAGTGGCAGGGGGCGGGTACGGGGAGCTGTTTTTT. Using reference TRBV2 and TRBJ2-2 for the parts outside the CDR3, the full variable domain is EPEVTQTPSHQVTQMGQEVILRCVPISNHLYFYWYRQILGQKVEFLVSFYNNEISEKSEIFDDQFSVERPDGSNFTLKIRSTKLEDSAMYFCASSEVAGGGYGELFFGEGSRLTVL.

This clone was seen only once. The J gene is TRBJ1-1, the V gene TRBV27, with a tentative D call TRBD1 (6 bases). Germline CDR1 is MNHEY and CDR2 is SMNVEV (reference sequence). The CDR3 covers 13 residues. V lost 5 bases, J lost 4 bases, and 11 bases lay in between. This chain's CDR3 is CASSTGLGTEAFF. Written as DNA, the CDR3 is TGTGCCAGCAGTACAGGGCTGGGCACTGAAGCTTTCTTT.

V usage is TRBV19 and J usage is TRBJ2-1; 8 bases match TRBD1. This CDR3 contains 16 residues. Germline values: CDR1 LNHDA, CDR2 SQIVND (reference sequence). With 3 bases clipped from V and 6 bases from J, the junction kept 10 bases outside the gene matches. The CDR3 DNA is TGTGCCAGTAGTATGGGGGACAGGCTGGAGCTCAATGAGCAGTTCTTC. Translation: CASSMGDRLELNEQFF.

The chain is built from TRBV7-6 and TRBJ1-2; 9 nucleotides agree with TRBD1. CDR3 length: 15 amino acids. With 6 bases clipped from V and 0 bases from J, the junction kept 5 bases outside the gene matches. The germline V gene encodes CDR1 SGHVS and CDR2 FNYEAQ. CDR3 sequence reads: CASSRGTGPNYGYTF. The CDR3, as DNA: TGTGCCAGCAGTCGAGGGACAGGGCCTAACTATGGCTACACCTTC.

The rearrangement joins TRBV5-1 to TRBJ2-2; D is ambiguous. V was pared by 1 base and J by 7 bases, with 8 bases between. CDR3 length: 13 residues. CDR1 is SGHRS, CDR2 YFSETQ, per germline. Here the CDR3 reads CASSLQLNGELFF. The CDR3 DNA sequence: TGCGCCAGCAGCTTGCAGTTGAACGGGGAGCTGTTTTTT.

A word on this clone: The germline gene is not matched at one end of the junction; a read error may be the cause. Within the sample, other DNA sequences also encode this same CDR3. The J gene is TRBJ2-1, the V gene TRBV7-8; a possible D gene is TRBD1 (5 bases). This CDR3 region has 15 residues. Looked up from germline, CDR1 is SGHVS and CDR2 is FQNEAQ. CDR3 sequence reads: CASSLDGAPVNEQFF. In DNA, the CDR3 is TGTGCCAGTAGCTTAGATGGGGCCCCGGTCAATGAGCAGTTCTTC.

The rearrangement uses TRBV15 and TRBJ1-5; maybe TRBD1 (5 bases). The CDR3 spans 15 residues. Germline V CDR1 and CDR2: LNHNV, YYDKDF (reference sequence). The V end lost 4 bases, the J end lost 0 bases, and 10 bases lay between the germline ends. The CDR3 loop is CATSIRDYSNQPQHF. As DNA, the CDR3 is TGTGCCACCAGCATCAGGGATTATAGCAATCAGCCCCAGCATTTT.

In its sample, this clone was seen once. V and J are TRBV9 and TRBJ1-5; possible D gene TRBD1, 6 bases. The CDR3 has 14 residues. Trimming removed 4 bases from V and 0 bases from J, with 8 bases in between. Per the germline V gene, CDR1 is SGDLS and CDR2 is YYNGEE. The CDR3 sequence: CASSPGDSNQPQHF. As DNA, the CDR3 is TGTGCCAGCAGCCCAGGGGATAGCAATCAGCCCCAGCATTTT. The full variable domain, in which reference TRBV9 and TRBJ1-5 provide the parts outside the CDR3, is DSGVTQTPKHLITATGQRVTLRCSPRSGDLSVYWYQQSLDQGLQFLIQYYNGEERAKGNILERFSAQQFPDLHSELNLSSLELGDSALYFCASSPGDSNQPQHFGDGTRLSIL.